Presented here are 12 T cell receptor beta chains from one specimen sequenced in a study of CXCR3-negative and CXCR3-positive naive CD8 T cells. Study results and caveats: TRB CDR3s of CXCR3-positive naive cells were more hydrophobic than those of CXCR3-negative naive cells.

For these TCRs, the target antigens are not known. All TRB cDNA libraries came from 5' RACE performed with UMI labels. TCRdb reprocessed the 5' RACE reads; each CDR3 protein has one entry and no DNA is given. The repertoire table contains 50,000 to 70,000 distinct CDR3 sequences. Sequencing was done on a sample of naive CXCR3+ CD8+ T cells from blood. Subset described: CD45RO-CCR7+CD27+CD95- naive CD8+ T cells expressing CXCR3 (TNR3+). The source of these receptors is a human donor in good health. Some clones in this sample may be carry-over from other donors' samples.

V usage is TRBV28 and J usage is TRBJ2-1; lacking DNA, the TRBD1 call made by TCRdb goes unchecked. Per the germline V gene, CDR1 is MDHEN and CDR2 is SYDVKM. The CDR3 has 14 residues. CDR3 residues: CASSQGQLSDEQFF.

The chain joins TRBV29-1 to TRBJ1-1; lacking DNA, the TRBD1 call made by TCRdb goes unchecked. This CDR3 region has 13 residues. Germline V gives CDR1 SQVTM, CDR2 ANQGSEA. This CDR3 reads CSVVSQGSTEAFF.

V gene TRBV18 combines with J gene TRBJ2-7; TCRdb's D call, TRBD1, is unchecked because there is no DNA. CDR3 length: 14 amino acids. The V gene's germline CDR1 is KGHSH and CDR2 LQKENI. The CDR3 here is CASSPLEGPYEQYF.

The genes are TRBV27 and TRBJ1-1; as DNA is missing, the TRBD1 call by TCRdb cannot be tested. The CDR3 consists of 13 residues. Looked up from germline, CDR1 is MNHEY and CDR2 is SMNVEV (reference sequence). CDR3: CASSLTANTEAFF.

The chain couples TRBV20-1 to TRBJ2-7; TCRdb selects TRBD2, and the lack of DNA leaves this call unchecked. The CDR3 has 15 residues. Germline V lookup: CDR1 DFQATT, CDR2 SNEGSKA (reference sequence). The CDR3 region is CSANKRGDSSYEQYF.

This chain joins TRBV28 and TRBJ2-7; TCRdb gives TRBD2 as the D gene, but with no DNA this cannot be confirmed. Germline V CDR1 and CDR2: MDHEN, SYDVKM. The CDR3 has 15 residues. The CDR3 here is CASSLVAGDRHEQYF. Supplemented by reference TRBV28 and TRBJ2-7, the full variable domain reads DVKVTQSSRYLVKRTGEKVFLECVQDMDHENMFWYRQDPGLGLRLIYFSYDVKMKEKGDIPEGYSVSREKKERFSLILESASTNQTSMYLCASSLVAGDRHEQYFGPGTRLTVT.

The chain employs TRBV19 and TRBJ1-1; the D call from TCRdb, TRBD1, cannot be confirmed without DNA. Looked up from germline, CDR1 is LNHDA and CDR2 is SQIVND (reference sequence). The CDR3 is 14 amino acids. This chain's CDR3 is CASSMTGRNTEAFF.

This chain links TRBV4-3 with TRBJ1-1. This CDR3 is 14 amino acids long. The germline V gene encodes CDR1 LGHNA and CDR2 YSLEER. CDR3 protein: CASSQDKEGTEAFF.

The CDR3 spells CASSDPKNNPSYEQYF. The chain recombines TRBV2 with TRBJ2-7. Germline V gives CDR1 SNHLY, CDR2 FYNNEI. The CDR3 contains 16 residues.

The chain couples TRBV30 to TRBJ1-5; with no DNA, the TCRdb D assignment of TRBD1 cannot be verified. The germline gives CDR1 GTSNPN, CDR2 SVGIG (reference sequence). The CDR3 loop spans 12 amino acids. The chain's CDR3 is CAWTASRAPQHF.

The chain links TRBV21-1 to TRBJ1-5; TCRdb outputs TRBD1, but without DNA this stays unchecked. TRBV21-1 is a pseudogene. The CDR3 contains 17 residues. The CDR3 sequence: CASSKALSQWGDQPQHF.

This chain connects TRBV29-1 to TRBJ2-1; TCRdb designates TRBD1, a call that cannot be tested without DNA. CDR1 is SQVTM, CDR2 ANQGSEA, per germline. The CDR3 covers 15 residues. This CDR3 is CSVEGTGPSYNEQFF.